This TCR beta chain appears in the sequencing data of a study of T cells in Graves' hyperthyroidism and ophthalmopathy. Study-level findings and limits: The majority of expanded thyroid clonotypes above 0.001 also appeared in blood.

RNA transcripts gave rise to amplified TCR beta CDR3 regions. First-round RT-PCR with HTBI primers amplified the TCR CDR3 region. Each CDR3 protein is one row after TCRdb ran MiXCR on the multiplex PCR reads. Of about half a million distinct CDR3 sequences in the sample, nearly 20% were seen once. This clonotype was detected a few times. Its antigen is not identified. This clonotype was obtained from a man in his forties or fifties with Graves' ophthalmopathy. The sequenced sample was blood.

The CDR3 DNA is TGTGCCAGCAGCGAACACAGGGGGATGGACACTGAAGCTTTCTTT. Residues: CASSEHRGMDTEAFF. This chain uses TRBV13 with TRBJ1-1, with 8 positions matching TRBD1. J gave up 3 bases and V 5 bases, and 8 bases lay outside the gene matches. The CDR3 loop spans 15 amino acids. CDR1 and CDR2 (germline): PRHDT, FYEKMQ (reference sequence).